The rows below give T cell receptor beta chains drawn from one sample of a study of human T cells and chemical hapten exposure. Via MiXCR, TCRdb re-called the RACE reads, giving one row per CDR3 protein. The sample yields 89,000 or so distinct CDR3 sequences, less than 8.5% seen once. The specimen comprised whole blood, sampled in connection with sensitization to the hapten diphenylcyclopropenone (DPC). These receptors were taken from a woman aged 30 to 39 with alopecia areata. Some clones in this sample may be carry-over from other donors' samples. CDR3s include the opening cysteine and the closing phenylalanine or tryptophan. The order of the fields is D gene, clone size, J gene, V gene, CDR3 protein, CDR3 DNA. D genes are given only for firm matches. For some rows the clone size is stated as once, few or many, or as a class when expanded; others skip it.

TRBD1,.,TRBJ1-2,TRBV5-1,CASNSGQGSYGYTF,TGCGCCAGCAATTCGGGACAGGGGTCCTATGGCTACACCTTC
TRBD1,.,TRBJ1-2,TRBV9,CASSLSGGRNHGYTF,TGTGCCAGCAGCCTTTCAGGGGGCAGGAACCATGGCTACACCTTC
TRBD1,many,TRBJ1-1,TRBV6-5,CASSFGQDYEAFF,TGTGCCAGCAGTTTTGGACAGGACTATGAAGCTTTCTTT
TRBD2,few,TRBJ2-1,TRBV6-5,CASSRGAGGSYNEQFF,TGTGCCAGCAGTAGAGGAGCGGGGGGCTCCTACAATGAGCAGTTCTTC
TRBD2,few,TRBJ2-5,TRBV11-1,CASSSGVAGGVQETQYF,TGTGCCAGCAGCTCCGGGGTAGCGGGGGGCGTACAAGAGACCCAGTACTTC
.,few,TRBJ2-7,TRBV4-2,CASSERQASYEQYF,TGTGCCAGCAGCGAGAGACAGGCTTCCTACGAGCAGTACTTC
TRBD1,many,TRBJ1-6,TRBV7-9,CASQGVSSPLHF,TGTGCCAGCCAGGGGGTCTCTTCACCCCTCCACTTT
TRBD2,many,TRBJ2-7,TRBV20-1,CSGGTSGVNEQYF,TGCAGTGGGGGGACTAGCGGGGTTAACGAGCAGTACTTC
.,few,TRBJ1-1,TRBV6-2/TRBV6-3,CASSGAVRGNTEAFF,TGTGCCAGCAGTGGGGCCGTAAGGGGGAACACTGAAGCTTTCTTT
.,few,TRBJ2-7,TRBV5-6,CASTRLMLGEQYF,TGTGCCAGCACCCGCCTCATGTTGGGCGAGCAGTACTTC
.,many,TRBJ2-2,TRBV3-1,CASSQDVFGELFF,TGTGCCAGCAGCCAAGATGTTTTCGGGGAGCTGTTTTTT
.,many,TRBJ2-5,TRBV11-2,CASSAQQETQYF,TGTGCCAGCAGCGCGCAGCAAGAGACCCAGTACTTC
.,few,TRBJ2-7,TRBV5-5,CASSLGDGYYYEQYF,TGTGCCAGCAGCTTGGGAGACGGCTATTACTACGAGCAGTACTTC
TRBD1,few,TRBJ2-2,TRBV29-1,CSVEDRGPGELFF,TGCAGTGTCGAGGACAGGGGTCCCGGGGAGCTGTTTTTT
.,few,TRBJ1-4,TRBV9,CASSANDRLNEKLFF,TGTGCCAGCAGCGCTAACGACAGGCTTAATGAAAAACTGTTTTTT
.,few,TRBJ1-6,TRBV7-6,CASSLQGSNSPLHF,TGTGCCAGCAGCTTACAGGGAAGCAATTCACCCCTCCACTTT
TRBD1,few,TRBJ1-1,TRBV3-1,CASSQYRGIAEAFF,TGTGCCAGCAGCCAGTACAGGGGGATCGCTGAAGCTTTCTTT
.,few,TRBJ2-1,TRBV25-1,CASSEIYEQFF,TGTGCCAGCAGTGAAATCTATGAGCAGTTCTTC
TRBD1,many,TRBJ1-5,TRBV2,CASNGQGHQPQHF,TGTGCCAGCAACGGACAGGGTCATCAGCCCCAGCATTTT
TRBD1,many,TRBJ1-1,TRBV12-3/TRBV12-4,CASSTVTGGGTEAFF,TGTGCCAGCAGTACCGTGACAGGGGGCGGAACTGAAGCTTTCTTT
.,few,TRBJ1-4,TRBV6-5,CASSWGMGLGEKLFF,TGTGCCAGCAGTTGGGGGATGGGGTTGGGTGAAAAACTGTTTTTT
TRBD1,.,TRBJ1-2,TRBV7-2,CASSLAPLGQGVYGYTF,TGTGCCAGCAGCTTAGCCCCTCTGGGACAGGGAGTCTATGGCTACACCTTC
TRBD2,many,TRBJ2-3,TRBV7-8,CASSSGLEKWWGLGDTQYF,TGTGCCAGCAGCTCGGGACTAGAGAAGTGGTGGGGGTTAGGAGATACGCAGTATTTT
.,few,TRBJ2-3,TRBV12-3/TRBV12-4,CASSPVLQQGWRTDTQYF,TGTGCCAGCAGCCCGGTCCTCCAACAGGGTTGGAGGACAGATACGCAGTATTTT
TRBD1,many,TRBJ2-7,TRBV27,CASSGQAGQYAQYF,TGTGCCAGCAGTGGACAGGCCGGTCAGTACGCGCAGTACTTC
TRBD1,.,TRBJ1-1,TRBV20-1,CSARVASGGALDRTEAFF,TGCAGTGCTAGAGTGGCGTCAGGGGGCGCGTTGGATAGGACTGAAGCTTTCTTT
.,few,TRBJ1-4,TRBV5-6,CASSFKGVNEKLFF,TGTGCCAGCAGCTTCAAGGGGGTAAATGAAAAACTGTTTTTT